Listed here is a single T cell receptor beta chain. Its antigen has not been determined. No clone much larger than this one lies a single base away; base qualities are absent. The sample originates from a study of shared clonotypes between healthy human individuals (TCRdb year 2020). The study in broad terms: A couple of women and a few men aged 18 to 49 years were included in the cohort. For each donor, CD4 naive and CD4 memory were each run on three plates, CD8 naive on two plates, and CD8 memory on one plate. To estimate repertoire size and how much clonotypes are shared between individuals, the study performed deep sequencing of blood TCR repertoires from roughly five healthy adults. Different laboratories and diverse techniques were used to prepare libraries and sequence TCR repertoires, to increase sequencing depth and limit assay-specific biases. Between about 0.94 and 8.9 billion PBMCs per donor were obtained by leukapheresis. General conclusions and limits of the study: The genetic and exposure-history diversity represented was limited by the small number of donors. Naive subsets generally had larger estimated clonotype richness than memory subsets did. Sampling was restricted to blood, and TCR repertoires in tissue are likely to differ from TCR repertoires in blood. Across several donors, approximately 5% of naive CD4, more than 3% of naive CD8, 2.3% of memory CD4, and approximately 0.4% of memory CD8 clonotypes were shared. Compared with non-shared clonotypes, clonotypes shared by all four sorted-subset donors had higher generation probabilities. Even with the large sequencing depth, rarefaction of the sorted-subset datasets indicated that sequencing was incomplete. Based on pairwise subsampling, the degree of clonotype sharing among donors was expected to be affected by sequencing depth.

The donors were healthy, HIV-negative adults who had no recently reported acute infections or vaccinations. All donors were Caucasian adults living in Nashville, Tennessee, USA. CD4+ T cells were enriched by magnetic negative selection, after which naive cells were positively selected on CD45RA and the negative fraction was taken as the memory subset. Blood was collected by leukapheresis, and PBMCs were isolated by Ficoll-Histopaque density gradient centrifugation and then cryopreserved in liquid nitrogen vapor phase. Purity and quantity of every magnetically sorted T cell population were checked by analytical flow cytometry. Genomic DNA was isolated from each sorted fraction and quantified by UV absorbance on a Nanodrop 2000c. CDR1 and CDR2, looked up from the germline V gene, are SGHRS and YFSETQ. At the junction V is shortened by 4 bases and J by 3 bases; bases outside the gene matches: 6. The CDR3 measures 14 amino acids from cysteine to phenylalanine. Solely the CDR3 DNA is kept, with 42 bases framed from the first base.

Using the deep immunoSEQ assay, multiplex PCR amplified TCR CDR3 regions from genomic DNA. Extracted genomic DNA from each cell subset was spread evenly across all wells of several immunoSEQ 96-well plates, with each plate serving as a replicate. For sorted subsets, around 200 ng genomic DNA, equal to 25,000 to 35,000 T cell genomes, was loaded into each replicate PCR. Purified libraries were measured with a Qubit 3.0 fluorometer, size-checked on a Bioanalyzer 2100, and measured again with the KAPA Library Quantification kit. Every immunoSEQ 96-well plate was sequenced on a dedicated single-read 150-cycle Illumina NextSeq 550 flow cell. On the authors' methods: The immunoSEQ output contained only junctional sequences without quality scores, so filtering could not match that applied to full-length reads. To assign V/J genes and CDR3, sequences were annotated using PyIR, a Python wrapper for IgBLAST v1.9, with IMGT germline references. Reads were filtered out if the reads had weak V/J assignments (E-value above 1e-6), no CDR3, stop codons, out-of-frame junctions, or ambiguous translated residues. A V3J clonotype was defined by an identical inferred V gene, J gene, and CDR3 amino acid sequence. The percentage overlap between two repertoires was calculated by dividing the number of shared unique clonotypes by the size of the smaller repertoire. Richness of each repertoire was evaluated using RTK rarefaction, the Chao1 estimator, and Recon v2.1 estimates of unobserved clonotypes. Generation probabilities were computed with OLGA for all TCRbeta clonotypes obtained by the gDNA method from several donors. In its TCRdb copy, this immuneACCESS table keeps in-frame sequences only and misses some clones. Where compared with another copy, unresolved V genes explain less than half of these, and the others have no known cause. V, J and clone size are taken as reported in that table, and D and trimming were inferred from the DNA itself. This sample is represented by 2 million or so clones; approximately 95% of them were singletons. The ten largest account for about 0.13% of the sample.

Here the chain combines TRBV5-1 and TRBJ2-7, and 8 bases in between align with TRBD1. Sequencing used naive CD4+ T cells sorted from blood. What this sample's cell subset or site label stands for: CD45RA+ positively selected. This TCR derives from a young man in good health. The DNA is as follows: TGCGCCAGCAGCCCGGGACAGGAGAACTACGAGCAGTACTTC. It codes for CASSPGQENYEQYF.